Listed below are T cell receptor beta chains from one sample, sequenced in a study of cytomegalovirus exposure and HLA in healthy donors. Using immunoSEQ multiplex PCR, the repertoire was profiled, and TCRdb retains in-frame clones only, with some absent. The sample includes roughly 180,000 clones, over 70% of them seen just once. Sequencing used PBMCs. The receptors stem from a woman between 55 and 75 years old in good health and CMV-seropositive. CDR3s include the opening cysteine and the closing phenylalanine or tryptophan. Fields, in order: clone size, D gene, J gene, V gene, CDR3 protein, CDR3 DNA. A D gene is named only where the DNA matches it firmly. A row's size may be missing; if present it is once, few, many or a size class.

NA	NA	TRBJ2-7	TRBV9	CASSAISGEQYF	TGTGCCAGCAGCGCTATATCTGGCGAGCAGTACTTC
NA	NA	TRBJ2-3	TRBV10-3	CAIRTGGAVDTQYF	TGTGCCATCAGGACGGGGGGCGCGGTGGATACGCAGTATTTT
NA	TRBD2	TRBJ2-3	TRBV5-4	CASSPGLADTQYF	TGTGCCAGCAGCCCGGGACTAGCAGATACGCAGTATTTT
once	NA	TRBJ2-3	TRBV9	CASSVGSRSTDTQYF	TGTGCCAGCAGCGTAGGCTCACGGAGCACAGATACGCAGTATTTT
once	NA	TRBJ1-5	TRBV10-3	CAISEIVDQPQHF	TGTGCCATCAGTGAGATAGTTGATCAGCCCCAGCATTTT
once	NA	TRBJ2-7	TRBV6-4	CASSVAPFHEQYF	TGTGCCAGCAGTGTGGCCCCGTTCCACGAGCAGTACTTC
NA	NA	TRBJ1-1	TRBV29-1	CSVERQMNTEAFF	TGCAGCGTCGAGCGGCAGATGAACACTGAAGCTTTCTTT
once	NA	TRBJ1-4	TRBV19	CASSIDGQGGEKLFF	TGTGCCAGTAGTATAGATGGCCAGGGAGGTGAAAAACTGTTTTTT
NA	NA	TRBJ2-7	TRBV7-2	CASSLGRASASYEQYF	TGTGCCAGCAGCTTAGGGCGGGCTAGCGCGTCCTACGAGCAGTACTTC
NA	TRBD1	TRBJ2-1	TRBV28	CASREPGQGFLNEQFF	TGTGCCAGCAGAGAGCCCGGACAGGGGTTTCTCAATGAGCAGTTCTTC
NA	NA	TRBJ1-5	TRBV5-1	CASSTGDSNQPQHF	TGCGCCAGCAGCACCGGAGATAGCAATCAGCCCCAGCATTTT
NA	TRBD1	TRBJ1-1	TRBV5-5	CASSLRQGNTEAFF	TGTGCCAGCAGCCTGCGACAGGGGAACACTGAAGCTTTCTTT